A selection of T cell receptor beta chains follows, all from one sample in a study of vaccination and CD4 T cells after COVID-19. These receptors have no identified antigens. Each CDR3 protein is one row after TCRdb ran MiXCR on the PCR reads. This table has fewer than 20,000 distinct CDR3 sequences, around 59% appearing once. Specimen: CD4+ T cells from blood, cultured in vitro. The receptors derive from a human donor who had recovered from COVID-19. Both conserved end residues are part of each CDR3. Size values are once, few and many counts, or a class for expanded clones, and some rows have none.

j_call,v_call,clone_size,cdr3_aa
TRBJ1-2,TRBV12-3/TRBV12-4,.,CASSLGARSGYGYTF
TRBJ2-7,TRBV7-2,.,CASSSGTGLYEQYF
TRBJ1-2,TRBV6-5,once,CASSYGASNYGYTF
TRBJ1-1,TRBV7-2,.,CASSLGSHSNTEAFF
TRBJ2-3,TRBV2,few,CASSELVASGGADTQYF
TRBJ2-1,TRBV6-1,few,CASSAGGRGYNEQFF
TRBJ2-7,TRBV7-2,few,CASSFASGSGWGSYEQYF
TRBJ2-7,TRBV7-9,.,CASSPSGAFYEQYF
TRBJ1-5,TRBV6-5,.,CASSYSPDSNQPQHF
TRBJ2-1,TRBV11-3,once,CASSLDRYNEQFF
TRBJ2-7,TRBV20-1,.,CSAPGQSSYEQYF
TRBJ1-1,TRBV4-1,few,CASSHPDRGAKAFF
TRBJ2-3,TRBV5-4,.,CASSFSLRVPTDTQYF
TRBJ2-2,TRBV5-1,.,CASRQDRATGELFF
TRBJ2-7,TRBV27,.,CASSLSVLGLERYEQYF
TRBJ1-5,TRBV11-2,.,CASSLGTGSNQAQHF
TRBJ1-5,TRBV27,.,CASRPRGTEIDSNQPQHF
TRBJ1-2,TRBV18,few,CASSPKTGQAGYTF
TRBJ1-1,TRBV6-5,.,CASSYSTPANTEAFF
TRBJ2-2,TRBV10-3,.,CASRGGTGSTGELFF